This passage covers 28 T cell receptor beta chains from one sample sequenced in a study of T cells in localized non-small cell lung cancer. Sequencing was performed with immunoSEQ multiplex PCR; in TCRdb, only in-frame clones are kept and a portion is missing. The sample lists 20,000 to 30,000 clones, roughly 80% occurring once. The sequencing used peripheral blood, collected before any cancer treatment. Receptors originate from a woman between 35 and 75 years old with stage I lung adenocarcinoma.

The V call is TRBV19, the J call TRBJ2-5, with D possibly TRBD1 on 5 matching bases. The CDR3 has 14 residues. CDR1 is LNHDA, CDR2 SQIVND, per germline (reference sequence). V was pared by 2 bases and J by 5 bases, with 12 bases between. The chain's CDR3 is CASSIRQPGETQYF. The CDR3 bases are TGTGCCAGTAGTATACGACAGCCAGGGGAGACCCAGTACTTC.

This sequence joins TRBV18 and TRBJ1-1; the D is unclear. V lost 0 bases and J 0 bases, leaving 8 bases between the germline ends. Looked up from germline, CDR1 is KGHSH and CDR2 is LQKENI. CDR3 length equals 15 residues. CDR3 in amino acids: CASSPPRALNTEAFF. The CDR3 DNA sequence: TGTGCCAGCTCACCACCAAGGGCCTTGAACACTGAAGCTTTCTTT. The full variable domain, rest sourced from reference TRBV18 and TRBJ1-1, is NAGVMQNPRHLVRRRGQEARLRCSPMKGHSHVYWYRQLPEEGLKFMVYLQKENIIDESGMPKERFSAEFPKEGPSILRIQQVVRGDSAAYFCASSPPRALNTEAFFGQGTRLTVV.

The chain joins TRBV6-5 to TRBJ1-6, with 8 bases that match TRBD1. Germline CDR1 is MNHEY and CDR2 is SVGAGI. Losses at the gene ends were 5 bases for V and 7 bases for J; bases not matched to a gene: 4. The length of the CDR3 is 14 residues. In nucleotides, the CDR3 is TGTGCCAGCAGTCGGACAGGGCCGAATTCACCCCTCCACTTT. Protein: CASSRTGPNSPLHF.

This rearrangement joins TRBV7-2 to TRBJ1-2; 7 nucleotides align to TRBD1. V shed 6 bases and J 5 bases; nucleotides not matched to a gene: 12. The CDR3 spans 15 residues. Germline V CDR1 and CDR2: SGHTA, FQGNSA. For the CDR3, the DNA is TGTGCCAGCAGTCAGGCCGGGACAGAGTTTTATGGCTACACCTTC. It is translated as CASSQAGTEFYGYTF. Based on the CDR3 plus reference TRBV7-2 and TRBJ1-2, the full variable domain is GAGVSQSPSNKVTEKGKDVELRCDPISGHTALYWYRQSLGQGLEFLIYFQGNSAPDKSGLPSDRFSAERTGGSVSTLTIQRTQQEDSAVYLCASSQAGTEFYGYTFGSGTRLTVV.

This chain connects TRBV11-2 to TRBJ1-2, with a weak D call TRBD1 (5 bases). This CDR3 spans 13 amino acids. The germline V and J ends were trimmed by 1 base and 8 bases, with 11 bases remaining between them. CDR1 is SGHAT and CDR2 is FQNNGV in the germline V gene. This CDR3 is CASSLGGGRGYTF. CDR3 DNA: TGTGCCAGCAGCTTAGGGGGCGGGAGAGGCTACACCTTC.

This chain links TRBV27 with TRBJ2-1; 8 bases are a match to TRBD1. Germline-derived CDR1 and CDR2 are MNHEY and SMNVEV (reference sequence). The trim removed 2 bases at V and 8 bases at J, leaving 8 bases unmatched. The CDR3 contains 15 residues. The CDR3 sequence: CASSLVPGGRHEQFF. The CDR3 DNA sequence: TGTGCCAGCAGTTTAGTGCCAGGGGGCCGCCATGAGCAGTTCTTC.

The chain recombines TRBV5-4 with TRBJ2-2; maybe TRBD2 (7 bases). Between the trimmed V and J ends, which lost 3 bases and 0 bases, there was a span of 9 bases. In germline, CDR1 is SGHNT, CDR2 YYREEE (reference sequence). The CDR3 totals 15 residues. CDR3 coding DNA: TGTGCCAGCAGCTGGGGGGGCGCGAACACCGGGGAGCTGTTTTTT. As protein: CASSWGGANTGELFF.

The chain joins TRBV6-6 to TRBJ2-1; D might be TRBD2 (5 bases). V dropped 7 bases and J dropped 5 bases, with 9 bases sitting between them. This CDR3 contains 12 residues. Per the germline V gene, CDR1 is MNHNY and CDR2 is SVGAGI (reference sequence). DNA for the CDR3: TGTGCCAGCATGTGGGAGAACAATGAGCAGTTCTTC. As protein: CASMWENNEQFF.

V usage is TRBV7-8 and J usage is TRBJ2-5, with no clear D. There are 11 residues in the CDR3. Germline assignment: CDR1 SGHVS and CDR2 FQNEAQ. V was pared by 5 bases and J by 7 bases, with 8 bases between. The CDR3 nucleotides are TGTGCCAGCAGCGTCAGCAGGACCCAGTACTTC. Residues: CASSVSRTQYF.

The count of this clone is one. The chain couples TRBV18 to TRBJ1-5; 8 bases fit TRBD1. Germline V gives CDR1 KGHSH, CDR2 LQKENI. V lost 2 bases to trimming and J lost 4 bases; unmatched junction nucleotides: 7. The CDR3 covers 16 residues. Here the CDR3 reads CASSPREGQGNQPQHF. The CDR3 DNA reads as TGTGCCAGCTCACCAAGGGAAGGACAGGGAAATCAGCCCCAGCATTTT.

CDR3 nucleotides: TGTGCCAGCAGCTCGAGATTTCAGGGAGTAGGAGAGACCCAGTACTTC. This encodes CASSSRFQGVGETQYF. The chain couples TRBV7-9 to TRBJ2-5; D possibly matches TRBD1 or TRBD2 (5 bases each). Trimming removed 4 bases from V and 4 bases from J, with 19 bases in between. Per germline, CDR1 SEHNR and CDR2 FQNEAQ (reference sequence). The CDR3 has 16 residues.

In DNA, the CDR3 is TGCAGCGCCGGACAGTCTAGACAGCCCCAGCATTTT. Translated: CSAGQSRQPQHF. The V gene is TRBV29-1, the J gene TRBJ1-5; tentatively, D is TRBD1 (6 bases). The CDR3 has 12 amino acids. Trimming cost V 7 bases and J 7 bases, with 14 bases left between them. Germline lookup yields CDR1 SQVTM and CDR2 ANQGSEA.

The chain combines TRBV7-2 with TRBJ2-3; no reliable D call. V was trimmed by 1 base and J by 5 bases, leaving 13 bases between them. Per germline, CDR1 SGHTA and CDR2 FQGNSA. CDR3 length equals 15 residues. CDR3: CASSLGTHWGDTQYF. CDR3 DNA: TGTGCCAGCAGCTTAGGCACTCATTGGGGAGATACGCAGTATTTT.

This sequence joins TRBV5-6 and TRBJ2-3; the match to TRBD2 covers 13 bases. V was pared by 4 bases and J by 5 bases, with 7 bases of the junction left unmatched. The CDR3 is 16 residues long. The germline CDR1 and CDR2 sequences are SGHDT and YYEEEE. CDR3 loop: CASSSGLAGARDTQYF. CDR3 DNA sequence: TGTGCCAGCAGCAGTGGACTAGCGGGGGCGAGAGATACGCAGTATTTT.

The chain joins TRBV11-1 to TRBJ2-5, with TRBD2 matching over 9 bases. Per the germline V gene, CDR1 is SGHAT and CDR2 is FQDESV (reference sequence). The CDR3 sequence is 15 residues long. V lost 5 bases and J lost 1; bases outside the gene matches: 5. CDR3 sequence reads: CASSRGGASQETQYF. The DNA for the CDR3 is TGTGCCAGCAGCCGCGGGGGGGCGAGCCAAGAGACCCAGTACTTC.

This rearrangement joins TRBV5-1 to TRBJ1-2; 8 nucleotides agree with TRBD1. Trimming cost V 0 bases and J 4 bases; bases outside gene matches: 5. CDR3 length: 15 amino acids. Germline CDR1 is SGHRS and CDR2 is YFSETQ. The chain's CDR3 is CASSLVGTGGYGYTF. In DNA form, the CDR3 reads TGCGCCAGCAGCTTGGTGGGGACAGGTGGCTATGGCTACACCTTC. Complete variable domain (other parts from reference TRBV5-1 and TRBJ1-2): KAGVTQTPRYLIKTRGQQVTLSCSPISGHRSVSWYQQTPGQGLQFLFEYFSETQRNKGNFPGRFSGRQFSNSRSEMNVSTLELGDSALYLCASSLVGTGGYGYTFGSGTRLTVV.

The rearrangement links TRBV7-2 to TRBJ1-1, with 7 bases that match TRBD1. From germline, CDR1 is SGHTA and CDR2 FQGNSA. The CDR3 runs to 13 residues. The ends lost 5 bases at V and 5 bases at J; junction bases unmatched: 5. The DNA for the CDR3 is TGTGCCAGCAGCCGGACGACAGGGACTGAAGCTTTCTTT. Encoded protein: CASSRTTGTEAFF.

The chain carries TRBV7-9 and TRBJ1-2; the D gene is possibly TRBD1 (5 bases). The CDR3 has 16 residues. Trimming took 5 bases from V and 6 from J, leaving 22 bases between them. CDR1 SEHNR and CDR2 FQNEAQ come from the germline V gene (reference sequence). Here the CDR3 reads CASSPGLSGEPDGYTF. The CDR3 DNA reads TGTGCCAGCAGCCCCGGTCTTTCGGGGGAGCCCGATGGCTACACCTTC. Drawing the rest from reference TRBV7-9 and TRBJ1-2, the complete variable domain is DTGVSQNPRHKITKRGQNVTFRCDPISEHNRLYWYRQTLGQGPEFLTYFQNEAQLEKSRLLSDRFSAERPKGSFSTLEIQRTEQGDSAMYLCASSPGLSGEPDGYTFGSGTRLTVV.

The chain joins TRBV6-5 to TRBJ2-3, with a weak D call TRBD2 (7 bases). The germline V gene encodes CDR1 MNHEY and CDR2 SVGAGI. Deletions cut 7 bases from V and 5 bases from J, with 16 bases between. There are 14 residues in the CDR3. Here the CDR3 reads CASKGGGARDTQYF. The DNA of the CDR3 is TGTGCCAGCAAAGGTGGGGGGGCTAGAGATACGCAGTATTTT.

This clone appeared a few times. The gene calls are TRBV27 and TRBJ1-2, with D possibly being TRBD1 (6 bases). The CDR3 sequence is 14 residues long. CDR1 is MNHEY, CDR2 SMNVEV, per germline (reference sequence). The germline V and J ends were trimmed by 5 bases and 4 bases, with 14 bases remaining between them. The CDR3, as DNA: TGTGCCAGCAGTCAACGACAGGACGGCTATGGCTACACCTTC. Protein sequence: CASSQRQDGYGYTF.

The gene calls are TRBV27 and TRBJ1-3, with 8 nucleotides matching TRBD1. Germline CDR1 reads MNHEY; CDR2 reads SMNVEV (reference sequence). V lost 4 bases and J lost 4; bases outside the gene matches: 6. The CDR3 runs to 15 residues. CDR3 coding DNA: TGTGCCAGCAGTTCCGCCGGGACAGGAGGAAACACCATATATTTT. Its protein is CASSSAGTGGNTIYF.

The gene calls are TRBV2 and TRBJ1-1; tentatively, D is TRBD1 (5 bases). Trimming stripped 7 bases from V and 4 bases from J, with 10 bases between. From germline, CDR1 is SNHLY and CDR2 FYNNEI. This CDR3 spans 12 amino acids. Here the CDR3 reads CASKMGGTEAFF. The DNA for the CDR3 is TGTGCCAGCAAGATGGGGGGCACTGAAGCTTTCTTT.

This chain connects TRBV7-8 to TRBJ1-1; D possibly corresponds to TRBD1 (5 bases). This CDR3 comprises 14 residues. V lost 4 bases to trimming and J lost 0 bases, with 9 bases between them. Germline V CDR1 and CDR2: SGHVS, FQNEAQ. CDR3 sequence reads: CASSSQVMNTEAFF. The CDR3 nucleotides are TGTGCCAGCAGCTCACAGGTAATGAACACTGAAGCTTTCTTT.

The gene calls are TRBV15 and TRBJ1-1; D unresolved. Germline V gene sequence: CDR1 LNHNV, CDR2 YYDKDF (reference sequence). Trimming took 3 bases from V and 3 from J, leaving 8 bases between them. This CDR3 has 13 residues. As DNA, the CDR3 is TGTGCCACCAGCAGGATTCAGGACACTGAAGCTTTCTTT. Translating it yields CATSRIQDTEAFF.

The genes are TRBV4-3 and TRBJ2-3, with TRBD2 matching 11 bases. CDR1 and CDR2 (germline): LGHNA, YSLEER. V dropped 1 base and J dropped 4; count of bases not matched to a gene: 7. This CDR3 region has 17 residues. The CDR3 DNA reads as TGCGCCAGCAGCCAAGGCCCTCTAGCGGGGGGATCAGATACGCAGTATTTT. As protein: CASSQGPLAGGSDTQYF.

In DNA, the CDR3 is TGTGCCATCAGTGTCGTACCGGGACAGGGGACGGAAGCTTTCTTT. Amino acid sequence: CAISVVPGQGTEAFF. The V gene is TRBV10-3, the J gene TRBJ1-1, with TRBD1 matching over 10 bases. The ends lost 4 bases at V and 8 bases at J; junction bases unmatched: 10. CDR1 ENHRY and CDR2 SYGVKD come from the germline V gene. The CDR3 has 15 amino acids.

J is TRBJ2-5 and V is TRBV7-2, with D perhaps assigned TRBD1 or TRBD2 (5 bases each). The CDR3 is 15 amino acids. Between the trimmed V and J ends, which lost 2 bases and 4 bases, there was a span of 14 bases. Looked up from germline, CDR1 is SGHTA and CDR2 is FQGNSA. Written as DNA, the CDR3 is TGTGCCAGCAGCTTAATGAGGGGCTGGGGAGAGACCCAGTACTTC. Amino acid sequence: CASSLMRGWGETQYF. The full variable domain, its missing parts supplied by reference TRBV7-2 and TRBJ2-5, is GAGVSQSPSNKVTEKGKDVELRCDPISGHTALYWYRQSLGQGLEFLIYFQGNSAPDKSGLPSDRFSAERTGGSVSTLTIQRTQQEDSAVYLCASSLMRGWGETQYFGPGTRLLVL.

The rearrangement uses TRBV18 and TRBJ2-5, with TRBD1 matching over 9 bases. The J call may be wrong; the DNA end is better matched by TRBJ2-7. The CDR3 is made up of 15 amino acids. In germline, CDR1 is KGHSH, CDR2 LQKENI. The CDR3, as DNA: TGTGCCAGCTCACCACCTGCGGGACAGGGTTACGAGCAGTACTTC. This translates into CASSPPAGQGYEQYF.